The clone carrying this TCR beta chain was counted only a few times. The record originates from a study of T-cell reconstitution after alpha-beta-depleted transplantation in children. Preparation of the TCRbeta library involved a method that used unique molecular identifiers. TCRdb itself ran the PCR reads through MiXCR, one entry per CDR3 protein. The sample consists of roughly 200,000 distinct CDR3 sequences, roughly 7% of them appearing once. The CDR3 extends over 14 amino acids. V dropped 0 bases and J dropped 2 bases, with 8 bases sitting between them. The V gene's germline CDR1 is SGDLS and CDR2 YYNGEE.

This receptor was identified in a boy between 2 and 10 years old with acute lymphoblastic leukemia, due to receive a stem cell transplant. Here the sequenced sample was PBMCs, taken before TCRalphabeta/CD19-depleted stem cell transplant. The rearrangement joins TRBV9 to TRBJ1-1; D remains ambiguous. CDR3 nucleotide sequence: TGTGCCAGCAGCGTAGGGATAGACAACACTGAAGCTTTCTTT. It encodes CASSVGIDNTEAFF.